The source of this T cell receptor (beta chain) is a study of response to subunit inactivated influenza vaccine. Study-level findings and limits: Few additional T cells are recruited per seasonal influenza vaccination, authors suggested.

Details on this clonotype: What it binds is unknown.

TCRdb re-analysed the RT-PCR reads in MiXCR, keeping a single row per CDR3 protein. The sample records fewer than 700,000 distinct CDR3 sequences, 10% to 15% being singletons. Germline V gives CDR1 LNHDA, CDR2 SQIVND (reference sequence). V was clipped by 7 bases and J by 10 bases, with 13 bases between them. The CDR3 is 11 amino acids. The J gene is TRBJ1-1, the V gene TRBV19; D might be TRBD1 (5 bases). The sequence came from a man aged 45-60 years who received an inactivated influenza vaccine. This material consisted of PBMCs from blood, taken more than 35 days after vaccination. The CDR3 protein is CASKRTGGAFF. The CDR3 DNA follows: TGTGCCAGTAAGAGGACGGGGGGAGCTTTCTTT.